This TCR beta chain was sequenced in a study of cytomegalovirus exposure and HLA in healthy donors. Turning to this clone: No antigen is known for it.

Regarding the study as a whole: In a later analysis, DRB1 alleles had the most associated TCRs; HLA-C alleles the fewest. Researchers reported in a later analysis that a missense DCLRE1C variant was tied to TCR beta V- and J-gene trimming. Previously analyzed data showed that most TCR beta V segments were productive at a frequency of about 90% or about 30%.

Vbeta (60) and Jbeta (13) primers were used in the PCR. Repertoires were generated with immunoSEQ multiplex PCR, while TCRdb's copy carries only in-frame clones and drops some. The sample features about 76,000 clones, with 4.5% to 6.5% in its top ten. Material for sequencing was PBMCs. This TCR derives from a woman between 40 and 50 years old in good health and CMV-seropositive.

The CDR3 nucleotides are TGTGCCAGCAGTCGCCGGGACTACCTCAATGAGCAGTTCTTC. Translated, it gives CASSRRDYLNEQFF. The chain uses TRBV6-5 and TRBJ2-1; 7 positions agree with TRBD2. The CDR3 runs to 14 residues. The germline V gene encodes CDR1 MNHEY and CDR2 SVGAGI. The V segment lost 5 bases and the J segment 6 bases; nucleotides outside the gene matches: 7.